This TCR beta chain was recorded in a study of T-cell memory formation after mild COVID-19. Turning to the study itself: TCR clusters were mostly donor specific.

TCR alpha and TCR beta cDNA libraries carrying sample barcodes and UMIs were produced by 5'RACE using constant-segment primers. Each CDR3 protein is one row after TCRdb ran MiXCR on the 5' RACE reads. The sample lists about 140,000 distinct CDR3 sequences, around 15% occurring once. The CDR3 length is 14 residues. Germline CDR1 reads DFQATT; CDR2 reads SNEGSKA (reference sequence). The V gene end was trimmed by 5 bases and the J gene end by 0 bases; junction bases not matched to a gene: 4. The chain is built from TRBV20-1 and TRBJ1-3; the match to TRBD1 covers 7 bases. The sample consisted of PBMCs or a T cell subset sorted from them (not recorded which). The TCR comes from an adult woman who had mild COVID-19 (a few samples of this study predate the infection). Cell type and time point are not known. The CDR3 here is CSAPGTDSGNTIYF. In DNA form, the CDR3 reads TGCAGTGCTCCCGGGACAGACTCTGGAAACACCATATATTTT.